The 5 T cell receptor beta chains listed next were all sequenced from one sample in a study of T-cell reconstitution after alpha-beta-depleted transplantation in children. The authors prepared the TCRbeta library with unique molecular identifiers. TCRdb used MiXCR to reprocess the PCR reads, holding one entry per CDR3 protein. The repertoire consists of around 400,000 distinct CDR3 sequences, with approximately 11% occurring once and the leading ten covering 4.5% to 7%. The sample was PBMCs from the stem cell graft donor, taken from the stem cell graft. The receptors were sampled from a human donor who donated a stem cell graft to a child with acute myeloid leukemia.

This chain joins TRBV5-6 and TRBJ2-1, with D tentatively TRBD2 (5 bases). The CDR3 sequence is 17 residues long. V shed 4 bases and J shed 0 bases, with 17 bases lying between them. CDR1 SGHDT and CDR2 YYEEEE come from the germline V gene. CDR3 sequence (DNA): TGTGCCAGCAGCCCGGTGACCCTAGCAGTCTCCTACAATGAGCAGTTCTTC. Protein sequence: CASSPVTLAVSYNEQFF. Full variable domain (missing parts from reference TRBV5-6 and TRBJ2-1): DAGVTQSPTHLIKTRGQQVTLRCSPKSGHDTVSWYQQALGQGPQFIFQYYEEEERQRGNFPDRFSGHQFPNYSSELNVNALLLGDSALYLCASSPVTLAVSYNEQFFGPGTRLTVL.

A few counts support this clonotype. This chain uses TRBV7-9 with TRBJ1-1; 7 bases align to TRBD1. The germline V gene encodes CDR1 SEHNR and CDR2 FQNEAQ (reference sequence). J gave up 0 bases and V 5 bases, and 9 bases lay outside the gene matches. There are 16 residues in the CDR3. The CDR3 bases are TGTGCCAGCAGCCCTCGACAGGGCGGTATGAACACTGAAGCTTTCTTT. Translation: CASSPRQGGMNTEAFF.

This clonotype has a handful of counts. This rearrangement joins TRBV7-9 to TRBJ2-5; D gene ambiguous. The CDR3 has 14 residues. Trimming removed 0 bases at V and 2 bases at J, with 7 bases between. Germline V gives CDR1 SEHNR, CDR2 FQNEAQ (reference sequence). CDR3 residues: CASSLASAQETQYF. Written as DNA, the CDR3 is TGTGCCAGCAGCTTAGCTTCAGCACAAGAGACCCAGTACTTC.

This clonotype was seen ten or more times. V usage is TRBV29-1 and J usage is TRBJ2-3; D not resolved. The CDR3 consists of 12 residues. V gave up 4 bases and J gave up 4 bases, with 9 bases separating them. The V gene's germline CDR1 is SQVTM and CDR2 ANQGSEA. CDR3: CSVAVAADTQYF. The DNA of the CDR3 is TGCAGCGTTGCGGTGGCCGCAGATACGCAGTATTTT.

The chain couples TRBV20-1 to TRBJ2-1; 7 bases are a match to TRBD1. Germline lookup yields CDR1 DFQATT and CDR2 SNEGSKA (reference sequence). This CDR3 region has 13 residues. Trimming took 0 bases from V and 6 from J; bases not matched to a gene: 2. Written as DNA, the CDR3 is TGCAGTGCTAGAGATTCAGGGGGCAATGAGCAGTTCTTC. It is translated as CSARDSGGNEQFF.